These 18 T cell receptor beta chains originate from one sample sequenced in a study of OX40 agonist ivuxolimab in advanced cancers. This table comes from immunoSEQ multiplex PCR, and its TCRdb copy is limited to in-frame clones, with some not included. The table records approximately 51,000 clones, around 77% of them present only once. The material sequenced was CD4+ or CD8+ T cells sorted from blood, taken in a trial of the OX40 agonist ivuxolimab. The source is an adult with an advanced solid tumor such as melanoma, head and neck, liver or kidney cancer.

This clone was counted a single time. The CDR3 DNA reads TGTGCCAGCAGCCAAACCGGGACTAGCGGGAGGGGCACCGGGGAGCTGTTTTTT. Translating it yields CASSQTGTSGRGTGELFF. This sequence joins TRBV4-2 and TRBJ2-2; 16 bases fit TRBD2. With 2 bases clipped from V and 4 bases from J, the junction kept 4 bases outside the gene matches. Germline V gene data show CDR1 as LGHNA and CDR2 as YNFKEQ. The CDR3 loop spans 18 amino acids.

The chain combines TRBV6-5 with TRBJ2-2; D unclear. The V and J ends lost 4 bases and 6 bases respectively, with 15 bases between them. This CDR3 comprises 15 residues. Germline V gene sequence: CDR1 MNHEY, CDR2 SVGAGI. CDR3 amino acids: CASSFTRATAGELFF. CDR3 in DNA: TGTGCCAGCAGTTTCACAAGGGCGACCGCCGGGGAGCTGTTTTTT.

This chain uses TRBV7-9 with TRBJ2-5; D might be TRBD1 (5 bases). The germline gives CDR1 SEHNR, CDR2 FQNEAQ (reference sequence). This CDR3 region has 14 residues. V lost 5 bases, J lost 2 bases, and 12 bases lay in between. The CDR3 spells CASSPSGQQETQYF. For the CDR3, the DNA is TGTGCCAGCAGCCCCAGTGGACAACAAGAGACCCAGTACTTC.

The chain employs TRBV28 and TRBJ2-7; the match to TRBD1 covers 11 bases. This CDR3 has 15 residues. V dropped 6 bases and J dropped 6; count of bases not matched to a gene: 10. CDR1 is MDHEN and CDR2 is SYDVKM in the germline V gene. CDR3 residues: CASRPTQDRGREQYF. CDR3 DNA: TGTGCCAGCAGGCCCACTCAGGACAGGGGGCGCGAGCAGTACTTC.

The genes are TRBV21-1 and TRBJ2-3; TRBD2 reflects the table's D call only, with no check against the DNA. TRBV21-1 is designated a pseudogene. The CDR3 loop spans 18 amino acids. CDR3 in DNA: TGTGCCAGCAGCAAGTCCACTAGCGGGAGGGCCATTAGAGATACGCAGTATTTT. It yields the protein CASSKSTSGRAIRDTQYF.

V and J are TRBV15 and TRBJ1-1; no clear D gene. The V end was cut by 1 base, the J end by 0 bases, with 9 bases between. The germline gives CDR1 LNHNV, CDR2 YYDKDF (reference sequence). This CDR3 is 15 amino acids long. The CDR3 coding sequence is TGTGCCACCAGCAGAGTTCGTACGATGAACACTGAAGCTTTCTTT. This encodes CATSRVRTMNTEAFF.

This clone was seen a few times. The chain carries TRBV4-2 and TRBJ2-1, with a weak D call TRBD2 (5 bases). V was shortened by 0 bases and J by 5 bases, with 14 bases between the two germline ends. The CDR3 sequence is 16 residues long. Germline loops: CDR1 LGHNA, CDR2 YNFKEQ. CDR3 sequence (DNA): TGTGCCAGCAGCCAAGATCCCAGCGGATCCAACAATGAGCAGTTCTTC. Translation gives CASSQDPSGSNNEQFF.

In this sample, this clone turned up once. The CDR3 spells CASNENTGELFF. CDR3 DNA sequence: TGTGCCAGCAATGAGAACACCGGGGAGCTGTTTTTT. The chain couples TRBV25-1 to TRBJ2-2; unclear D gene. The CDR3 spans 12 residues. CDR1 and CDR2 (germline): MGHDK, SYGVNS. V lost 7 bases, J lost 1 base, and 4 bases lay in between.

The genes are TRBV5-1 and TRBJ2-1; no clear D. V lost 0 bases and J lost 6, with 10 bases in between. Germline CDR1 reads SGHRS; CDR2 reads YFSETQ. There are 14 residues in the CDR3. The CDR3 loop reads CASSLGFHGNEQFF. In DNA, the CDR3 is TGCGCCAGCAGCTTGGGTTTTCATGGCAATGAGCAGTTCTTC.

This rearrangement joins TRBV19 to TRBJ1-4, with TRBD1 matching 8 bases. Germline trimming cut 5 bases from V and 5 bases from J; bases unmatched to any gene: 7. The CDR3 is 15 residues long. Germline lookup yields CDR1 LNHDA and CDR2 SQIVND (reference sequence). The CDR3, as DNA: TGTGCCAGTAGTTCACCTCGGGACAGGAATGAAAAACTGTTTTTT. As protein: CASSSPRDRNEKLFF.

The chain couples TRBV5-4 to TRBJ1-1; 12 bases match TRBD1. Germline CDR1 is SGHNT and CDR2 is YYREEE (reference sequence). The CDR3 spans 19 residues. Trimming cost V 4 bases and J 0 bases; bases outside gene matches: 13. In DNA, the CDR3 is TGTGCCAGCAGCCGGGGACAGGGGGCGCGTAATAGGATGAACACTGAAGCTTTCTTT. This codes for CASSRGQGARNRMNTEAFF.

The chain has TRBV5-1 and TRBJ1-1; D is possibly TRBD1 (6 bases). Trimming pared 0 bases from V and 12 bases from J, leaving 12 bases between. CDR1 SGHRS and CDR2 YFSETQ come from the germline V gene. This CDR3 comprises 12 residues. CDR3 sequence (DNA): TGCGCCAGCAGCTTGGACAGGGTTACGTCTTTCTTT. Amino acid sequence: CASSLDRVTSFF.

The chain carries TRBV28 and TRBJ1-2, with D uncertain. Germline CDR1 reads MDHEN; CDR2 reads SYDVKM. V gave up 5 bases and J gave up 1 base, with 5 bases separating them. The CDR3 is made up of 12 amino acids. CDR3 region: CASSGLNYGYTF. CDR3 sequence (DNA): TGTGCCAGCAGTGGTCTTAACTATGGCTACACCTTC.

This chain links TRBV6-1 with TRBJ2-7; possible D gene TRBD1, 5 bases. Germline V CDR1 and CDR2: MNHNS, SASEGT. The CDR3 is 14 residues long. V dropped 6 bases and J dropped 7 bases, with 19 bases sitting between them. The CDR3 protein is CASRDPTRVGEQYF. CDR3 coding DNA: TGTGCCAGCAGAGACCCCACCAGGGTTGGGGAGCAGTACTTC.

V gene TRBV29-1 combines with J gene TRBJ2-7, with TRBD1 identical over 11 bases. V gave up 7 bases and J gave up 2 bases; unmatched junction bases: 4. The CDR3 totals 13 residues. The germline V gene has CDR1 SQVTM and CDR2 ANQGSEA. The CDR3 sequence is CSAGTGGTYEQYF. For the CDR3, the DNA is TGCAGCGCCGGGACAGGGGGTACCTACGAGCAGTACTTC.

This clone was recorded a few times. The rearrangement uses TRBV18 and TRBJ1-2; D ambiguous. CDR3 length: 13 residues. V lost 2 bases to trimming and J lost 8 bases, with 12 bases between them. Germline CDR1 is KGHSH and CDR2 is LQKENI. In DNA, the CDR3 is TGTGCCAGCTCACCAGACCGATCCGGGGGCTACACCTTC. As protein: CASSPDRSGGYTF.

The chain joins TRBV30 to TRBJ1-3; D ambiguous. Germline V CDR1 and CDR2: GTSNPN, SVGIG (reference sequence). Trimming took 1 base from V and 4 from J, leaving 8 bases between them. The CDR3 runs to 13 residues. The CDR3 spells CAWSAGRGNTIYF. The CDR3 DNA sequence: TGTGCCTGGAGTGCGGGGAGGGGAAACACCATATATTTT.

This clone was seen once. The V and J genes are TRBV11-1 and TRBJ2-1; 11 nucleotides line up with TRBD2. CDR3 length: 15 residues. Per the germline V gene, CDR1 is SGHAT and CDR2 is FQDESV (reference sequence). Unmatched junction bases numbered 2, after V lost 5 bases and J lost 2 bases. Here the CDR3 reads CASSQTSGTYNEQFF. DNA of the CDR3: TGTGCCAGCAGCCAGACTAGCGGGACCTACAATGAGCAGTTCTTC.